The clone carrying this T cell receptor (beta chain) was seen at least ten times. What it binds is unknown. This CDR3 has 14 amino acids. With 6 bases clipped from V and 2 bases from J, the junction kept 3 bases outside the gene matches. The sample comes from a study of regulatory T cells in long-lasting Graves disease. Findings of the study overall: Owing to a sample size that was small, accuracy may have been reduced. The TCR repertoire of persistent Graves' patients was less diverse than that of newly diagnosed ones. Whereas 900 to 1,000 public clonotypes were shared by new patients, persistent patients shared more, at roughly 2,500.

For TCR beta, libraries came from iRepertoire HTBI primers and Arm-PCR of CDR3 regions. One entry per CDR3 protein, called by TCRdb with MiXCR from the multiplex PCR reads. In the table there are roughly 700,000 distinct CDR3 sequences, roughly 30% of which are singletons. Time point indicated: persistent/refractory GD, antithyroid drugs over 5 years with positive TRAb. PBMC RNA was the source of the TCR library. All patients originated from an endocrinology department located in Xi'an, China. The TCR comes from a female donor with Graves disease. The chain uses TRBV12-3 or TRBV12-4 and TRBJ2-7; 11 nucleotides align to TRBD1. Sequenced material: peripheral blood mononuclear cells (PBMCs), taken when the disease was refractory, from a patient treated with antithyroid drugs. The CDR3 sequence is CASRGTGGTYEQYF. The CDR3 bases are TGTGCCAGCAGAGGGACAGGGGGTACCTACGAGCAGTACTTC.